The source of this T cell receptor beta chain is a study of T cells expressing NK-cell markers. CDR3 size: 15 residues. From its re-call of the 5' RACE reads, TCRdb lists each CDR3 protein once, without DNA. The sample table sets out about 260,000 distinct CDR3 sequences. The chain joins TRBV23-1 to TRBJ1-6. TRBV23-1 is an ORF, and what it does is uncertain. The sequenced sample consisted of blood T cells: a sorted CD56 or NKG2C T cell subset, CD4+ or CD8+ T cells, or bulk PBMC T cells (not recorded which). The TCR originated in a man younger than 35 in good health. The CDR3 protein is CASRTGGPYNSPLHF.